This T cell receptor beta chain was recovered during a study of cytomegalovirus exposure and HLA in healthy donors. PCR was performed using 60 Vbeta and 13 Jbeta primers. Only in-frame clones appear in the TCRdb table, and some are missing; sequencing was by immunoSEQ multiplex PCR. The sample has over 150,000 clones, approximately 80% seen once. A note on this clone: Its antigen remains unknown.

With 4 bases removed from V and 3 bases from J, the gap between germline ends came to 3 bases. Germline V lookup: CDR1 MNHEY, CDR2 SMNVEV (reference sequence). The CDR3 covers 12 residues. Whereas donors were nominally healthy upon sampling, unrecorded immune exposures were probable. The study's findings and limits: Versus the approximately 700-donor mean, an Asian-associated ancestry cluster reportedly showed fewer N-insertions in a later analysis. A highly shared variant cluster was judged a likely technical artifact. Sequencing depth roughly uniform across donors was assumed in presence/absence analyses.

Sequences were obtained from PBMCs. This TCR came from a woman under 40 in good health and CMV-seropositive. The chain joins TRBV27 to TRBJ2-2; unclear D gene. CDR3 residues: CASSSYTGELFF. In DNA form, the CDR3 reads TGTGCCAGCAGTTCGTACACCGGGGAGCTGTTTTTT.